These 6 T cell receptor beta chains share one sample of origin, sequenced in a study of T cell responses to AZD1222 COVID-19 vaccine. Generated by immunoSEQ multiplex PCR, the TCRdb table keeps only in-frame clones and is missing some. The sample records roughly 150,000 clones, 90% to 95% being singletons. The sample here was peripheral blood, taken on day 0 of AZD1222 vaccination. Receptors were obtained from an adult in good health.

This clone was detected only once. The V call is TRBV28, the J call TRBJ2-7; tentatively, D is TRBD1 or TRBD2 (5 bases each). CDR3 length: 13 amino acids. In germline, CDR1 is MDHEN, CDR2 SYDVKM. The V end lost 6 bases, the J end lost 5 bases, and 14 bases lay between the germline ends. DNA for the CDR3: TGTGCCAGCAGGGGGGACCCCAGAAACGAGCAGTACTTC. Encoded protein: CASRGDPRNEQYF.

This sequence joins TRBV6-2 or TRBV6-3 and TRBJ1-5, with D possibly TRBD1 on 6 matching bases. Germline assignment: CDR1 MNHEY and CDR2 SVGEGT. The CDR3 length is 14 residues. Trimming pared 6 bases from V and 4 bases from J, leaving 13 bases between. The CDR3, as DNA: TGTGCCAGCAGCCACGACAGGCTAAATCAGCCCCAGCATTTT. Its protein is CASSHDRLNQPQHF.

The chain combines TRBV19 with TRBJ2-2; possibly TRBD1 for D (5 bases). Germline CDR1 is LNHDA and CDR2 is SQIVND (reference sequence). The CDR3 runs 13 residues. Trimming took off 9 bases at V and 1 base at J, with 9 bases between the two ends. In DNA, the CDR3 is TGTGCCAGCCGACAGCTGAACACCGGGGAGCTGTTTTTT. It is translated as CASRQLNTGELFF.

This sequence joins TRBV9 and TRBJ2-3; 14 nucleotides align to TRBD2. V trimming: 4 bases; J trimming: 5 bases; junction bases outside the gene matches: 9. Per the germline V gene, CDR1 is SGDLS and CDR2 is YYNGEE. CDR3 length equals 17 residues. CDR3 region: CASSTQTSGRVGDTQYF. CDR3 DNA: TGTGCCAGCAGCACTCAGACTAGCGGGAGGGTTGGAGATACGCAGTATTTT.

The chain has TRBV6-1 and TRBJ1-1, with a tentative D call TRBD1 (5 bases). The CDR3 has 13 residues. Trimming removed 2 bases at V and 5 bases at J, with 9 bases between. The germline CDR1 and CDR2 sequences are MNHNS and SASEGT. CDR3 sequence: CASSEWGGTEAFF. CDR3 in DNA: TGTGCCAGCAGTGAATGGGGGGGGACTGAAGCTTTCTTT.

This clone has only one observation. The genes are TRBV28 and TRBJ2-3; D is perhaps TRBD1 or TRBD2 (5 bases each). Per germline, CDR1 MDHEN and CDR2 SYDVKM. V was cut by 3 bases and J by 6 bases, with 16 bases left in between. The CDR3 has 15 residues. CDR3 amino acids: CASSFPGSGADTQYF. In DNA form, the CDR3 reads TGTGCCAGCAGTTTCCCTGGGTCCGGGGCGGATACGCAGTATTTT.